Presented here are 27 T cell receptor beta chains from one specimen sequenced in a study of blood T cells in healthy people across ages. A second PCR of 7 to 11 cycles used a sample-barcoded 5' primer and a J-beta primer mix. MiXCR, applied by TCRdb to the 5' RACE reads, yields one record per CDR3 protein. The sample lists 650,000 to 1,000,000 distinct CDR3 sequences; about 34% were seen once. What was sequenced was blood. The receptors come from a man between 18 and 35 years old in good health.

Remarks on this clonotype: This could be a read error, since a much larger clone is one nucleotide away. V is TRBV5-1 and J is TRBJ2-1; TRBD2 matches 9 bases. This CDR3 spans 14 amino acids. V lost 4 bases to trimming and J lost 8 bases; unmatched junction nucleotides: 7. Germline CDR1 SGHRS, CDR2 YFSETQ. As DNA, the CDR3 is TGCGCCAGCAGCCTAGCGGGGCCAATTGATGAGCAGTTCTTC. Protein sequence: CASSLAGPIDEQFF.

There are a few counts of this clonotype. The chain combines TRBV28 with TRBJ1-5, with a possible D match to TRBD1 (5 bases). Germline V CDR1 and CDR2: MDHEN, SYDVKM. V lost 7 bases and J 3 bases, leaving 10 bases between the germline ends. This CDR3 region has 13 residues. The CDR3 DNA sequence: TGTGCCAGCATCCCGGGGCCCAATCAGCCCCAGCATTTT. Its translation: CASIPGPNQPQHF.

This clonotype was found many times. The chain recombines TRBV6-2 or TRBV6-3 with TRBJ1-2; 8 nucleotides agree with TRBD1. Unmatched junction bases numbered 1, after V lost 9 bases and J lost 4 bases. This CDR3 region has 11 residues. From germline, CDR1 is MNHEY and CDR2 SVGEGT. This CDR3 reads CASGQGYGYTF. Here the CDR3 DNA reads TGTGCCAGTGGACAGGGCTATGGCTACACCTTC.

This clonotype turned up a few times. J is TRBJ1-5 and V is TRBV4-1, with a possible D match to TRBD1 (6 bases). The CDR3 loop spans 17 amino acids. Between the trimmed V and J ends, which lost 0 bases and 5 bases, there was a span of 17 bases. CDR1 is MGHRA, CDR2 YSYEKL, per germline. CDR3 sequence: CASSQEWSGALHQPQHF. CDR3 nucleotides: TGCGCCAGCAGCCAAGAGTGGTCAGGGGCCCTGCATCAGCCCCAGCATTTT.

J is TRBJ2-5 and V is TRBV18; 11 positions agree with TRBD2. The CDR3 loop spans 17 amino acids. Germline lookup yields CDR1 KGHSH and CDR2 LQKENI. The V segment lost 3 bases and the J segment 2 bases; nucleotides outside the gene matches: 8. CDR3 loop: CASSPTSGGPNQETQYF. The CDR3 DNA is TGTGCCAGCTCACCCACTAGCGGGGGCCCTAATCAAGAGACCCAGTACTTC.

The rearrangement links TRBV7-9 to TRBJ2-1; a possible D gene is TRBD1 (6 bases). The CDR3 length is 16 residues. Looked up from germline, CDR1 is SEHNR and CDR2 is FQNEAQ (reference sequence). V gave up 5 bases and J gave up 3 bases, with 17 bases separating them. CDR3 residues: CASSAPKGQNYNEQFF. In DNA, the CDR3 is TGTGCCAGCAGCGCCCCTAAGGGACAAAACTACAATGAGCAGTTCTTC.

A few counts support this clonotype. V gene TRBV12-3 or TRBV12-4 combines with J gene TRBJ1-2, with a weak D call TRBD1 (5 bases). V lost 7 bases and J lost 2, with 14 bases in between. The CDR3 consists of 14 residues. CDR3 residues: CASILGGGNYGYTF. CDR3 nucleotide sequence: TGTGCCAGCATCCTGGGTGGGGGGAACTATGGCTACACCTTC.

This clonotype was counted ten times or more. The chain links TRBV3-1 to TRBJ1-2; tentatively, D is TRBD1 (6 bases). Trimming took off 0 bases at V and 7 bases at J, with 12 bases between the two ends. The germline V gene has CDR1 LGHDT and CDR2 YNNKEL (reference sequence). The CDR3 contains 14 residues. The CDR3 sequence: CASSQDTGGSGYTF. CDR3 bases: TGTGCCAGCAGCCAAGATACGGGGGGCTCTGGCTACACCTTC.

As concerns this clonotype: This clone may be a read error of a much larger clone one base away. CDR3 loop: CAIKEGPGLEGYGYTF. CDR3 DNA: TGTGCCATCAAGGAGGGACCGGGGCTTGAAGGCTATGGCTACACCTTC. The J gene is TRBJ1-2, the V gene TRBV10-3; possible D gene TRBD1, 5 bases. Per germline, CDR1 ENHRY and CDR2 SYGVKD. The ends were cut back, 7 bases at V and 4 bases at J, with 22 bases in the middle. The CDR3 extends over 16 amino acids.

The V gene is TRBV7-9, the J gene TRBJ2-3, with a possible D match to TRBD2 (7 bases). The CDR3 has 18 residues. In germline, CDR1 is SEHNR, CDR2 FQNEAQ (reference sequence). V was shortened by 3 bases and J by 2 bases, with 21 bases between the two germline ends. CDR3 nucleotide sequence: TGTGCCAGCAGCTTGGGGAACCAGGCGGGGGCACTCACAGATACGCAGTATTTT. This codes for CASSLGNQAGALTDTQYF.

A note on this clonotype: The missing conserved phenylalanine or tryptophan at the end of this CDR3 makes a read error likely. The rearrangement joins TRBV6-5 to TRBJ2-3; D possibly matches TRBD1 or TRBD2 (5 bases each). Trimming cost V 3 bases and J 2 bases, with 15 bases left between them. This CDR3 is built from 16 residues. CDR1 MNHEY and CDR2 SVGAGI come from the germline V gene. The CDR3 DNA reads TGTGCCAGCAGTTATGGGGGATCGAAAGACACAGATACGCAGTATGTT. Its translation: CASSYGGSKDTDTQYV.

In this sample, this clonotype turned up many times. The chain links TRBV29-1 to TRBJ2-1; TRBD1 aligns across 8 bases. The J call may be incorrect, as the DNA end agrees better with TRBJ2-7. Germline loops: CDR1 SQVTM, CDR2 ANQGSEA. The CDR3 length is 15 residues. DNA of the CDR3: TGCAGCGTTGAAGGACAGGGGAGGTCCTACAATGAGCAGTACTTC. Its protein is CSVEGQGRSYNEQYF.

The rearrangement uses TRBV7-9 and TRBJ2-7; D call uncertain. V was cut by 10 bases and J by 1 base, with 8 bases left in between. This CDR3 has 11 residues. Germline V gene data show CDR1 as SEHNR and CDR2 as FQNEAQ (reference sequence). The CDR3 DNA sequence: TGTGCCATTTCAGTGTCCTACGAGCAGTACTTC. Translated, it gives CAISVSYEQYF.

This chain's CDR3 is CASSPGLDQETQYF. The CDR3, as DNA: TGTGCCAGCAGCCCCGGACTAGATCAAGAGACCCAGTACTTC. This chain joins TRBV7-3 and TRBJ2-5; TRBD2 matches 7 bases. The germline gives CDR1 SGHTA, CDR2 FQGTGA. The CDR3 contains 14 residues. V was clipped by 5 bases and J by 2 bases; unmatched bases: 5.

There are a few counts of this clonotype. CDR3 in amino acids: CASSPGPGRGPLHF. The CDR3 DNA reads TGTGCCAGCAGCCCAGGACCCGGACGAGGACCCCTCCACTTT. This sequence joins TRBV6-5 and TRBJ1-6; D unclear. From germline, CDR1 is MNHEY and CDR2 SVGAGI. V lost 6 bases, J lost 12 bases, and 18 bases lay in between. This CDR3 has 14 residues.

This clonotype was seen a single time. The chain recombines TRBV4-2 with TRBJ2-7; tentative D call: TRBD2 (5 bases). The CDR3 has 17 amino acids. Trimming took off 0 bases at V and 7 bases at J, with 22 bases between the two ends. Per germline, CDR1 LGHNA and CDR2 YNFKEQ. CDR3 loop: CASSQDLLERGYNEQYF. The DNA for the CDR3 is TGTGCCAGCAGCCAAGATCTTTTGGAGCGAGGGTACAATGAGCAGTACTTC.

This clonotype was recorded a few times. This rearrangement joins TRBV5-1 to TRBJ2-1; 11 bases are shared with TRBD1. The CDR3 is made up of 15 amino acids. Trimming cost V 3 bases and J 8 bases; bases outside gene matches: 7. CDR1 SGHRS and CDR2 YFSETQ come from the germline V gene. CDR3 residues: CASSSTGQGAYEQFF. CDR3 DNA sequence: TGCGCCAGCAGCTCCACTGGACAGGGGGCGTATGAGCAGTTCTTC.

This clonotype was picked up many times. The chain is built from TRBV12-3 or TRBV12-4 and TRBJ2-7; D is possibly TRBD2 (5 bases). The CDR3 length is 14 residues. The germline V and J ends were trimmed by 3 bases and 2 bases, with 11 bases remaining between them. The CDR3 nucleotides are TGTGCCAGCAGTTTGGAGGACGGTGCCTACGAGCAGTACTTC. The encoded protein is CASSLEDGAYEQYF.

The chain combines TRBV20-1 with TRBJ1-2; a possible D gene is TRBD1 (5 bases). From germline, CDR1 is DFQATT and CDR2 SNEGSKA (reference sequence). Trimming pared 3 bases from V and 2 bases from J, leaving 7 bases between. The CDR3 runs 12 residues. CDR3 region: CSARDTNYGYTF. In DNA, the CDR3 is TGCAGTGCTAGGGACACGAACTATGGCTACACCTTC.

This clonotype was detected a few times. This sequence joins TRBV7-3 and TRBJ2-3; TRBD2 agrees at 10 bases. In germline, CDR1 is SGHTA, CDR2 FQGTGA. The CDR3 consists of 15 residues. V trimming: 5 bases; J trimming: 3 bases; junction bases outside the gene matches: 5. The CDR3 loop reads CASSVSGGQTDTQYF. For the CDR3, the DNA is TGTGCCAGCAGCGTTAGCGGGGGGCAAACAGATACGCAGTATTTT.

In regard to this clonotype: An end of the junction differs from the germline gene, which may be a read error. The chain combines TRBV29-1 with TRBJ2-3; 8 bases are a match to TRBD1. CDR1 and CDR2 (germline): SQVTM, ANQGSEA. The length of the CDR3 is 15 residues. CDR3: CRVESRGHWADTQYF. The CDR3 region has the DNA TGCAGGGTTGAATCCAGGGGGCATTGGGCAGATACGCAGTATTTT.

The chain links TRBV18 to TRBJ2-4, with unresolved D. With the DNA end fitting TRBJ2-1 better, the J assignment may be wrong. Germline loops: CDR1 KGHSH, CDR2 LQKENI. This CDR3 has 14 amino acids. The CDR3 bases are TGTGCCAGCTCACCACCGGTGGTCAAAAACATTCAGTTCTTC. This sequence encodes CASSPPVVKNIQFF.

A remark on this clonotype: This may be a read error: a much more frequent sequence differs by one nucleotide. The chain has TRBV29-1 and TRBJ2-5; 12 bases line up with TRBD1. This CDR3 is built from 13 residues. Germline V gives CDR1 SQVTM, CDR2 ANQGSEA. V gave up 3 bases and J gave up 11 bases; unmatched junction bases: 7. CDR3 in amino acids: CSVEGQGANEQYF. The CDR3 coding sequence is TGCAGCGTTGAGGGACAGGGGGCCAATGAGCAGTACTTC.

This clonotype was seen a single time. The chain employs TRBV12-3 or TRBV12-4 and TRBJ2-2; D call uncertain. This CDR3 comprises 11 residues. The CDR3 DNA reads as TGTACCATCACATCCACCGGGGAGCTGTTTTTT. As protein: CTITSTGELFF.

This rearrangement joins TRBV12-3 or TRBV12-4 to TRBJ2-2, with TRBD1 matching 9 bases. With 7 bases clipped from V and 2 bases from J, the junction kept 8 bases outside the gene matches. The CDR3 is 16 residues long. The CDR3 bases are TGTGCCAGCACCCAGGGGGGACAGGGAAACACCGGGGAGCTGTTTTTT. As protein: CASTQGGQGNTGELFF.

This clonotype was recorded many times. The chain couples TRBV12-3 or TRBV12-4 to TRBJ2-7; possible D gene TRBD1, 6 bases. V lost 0 bases to trimming and J lost 0 bases, with 15 bases between them. There are 17 residues in the CDR3. CDR3 DNA: TGTGCCAGCAGTTTAGCGGGTTGGGGGCGCGCCTCCTACGAGCAGTACTTC. Protein sequence: CASSLAGWGRASYEQYF.

This clonotype was seen only once. A junction end diverges from the germline sequence, so it may reflect a read error. The chain links TRBV6-5 to TRBJ1-2; D not certain. The CDR3 totals 13 residues. The germline V gene encodes CDR1 MNHEY and CDR2 SVGAGI. CDR3 amino acids: CASVKGAYYGCTF. The CDR3 coding sequence is TGTGCCAGCGTTAAGGGTGCCTATTATGGCTGCACCTTC.